This T cell receptor beta chain was captured in a study of blood T cell repertoires in COVID-19. The trim removed 0 bases at V and 8 bases at J, leaving 5 bases unmatched. Germline V gene data show CDR1 as PRHDT and CDR2 as FYEKMQ (reference sequence). The CDR3 spans 15 residues. This clone showed up just once. Sequenced by immunoSEQ multiplex PCR; TCRdb stores in-frame clones only, minus some. The sample consists of 95,000 to 150,000 clones, around 80% of them appearing once. Input material: peripheral blood. The chain uses TRBV13 and TRBJ1-3, with 9 bases lining up with TRBD1. This sequence originates from a man in his 60s with active or convalescent COVID-19. The CDR3, as DNA: TGTGCCAGCAGCTTAGGGGACAGGGGCGGGCACACCATATATTTT. It yields the protein CASSLGDRGGHTIYF.